This T cell receptor beta chain was documented in a study of cytomegalovirus exposure and HLA in healthy donors. Notes on this clone: Its target is not known.

Study outcomes and limitations: Cytomegalovirus status, reportedly, was diagnosed with high specificity and sensitivity by the classifier. The investigators catalogued about 170 TCR beta chains as cytomegalovirus-associated.

Data came from immunoSEQ multiplex PCR; TCRdb stores just in-frame clones and leaves some out. The data contain about 160,000 clones, around 82% of them singletons. CDR1 and CDR2 from the germline V gene are LNHNV and YYDKDF (reference sequence). V lost 2 bases, J lost 0 bases, and 3 bases stayed unmatched. This CDR3 spans 16 amino acids. The rearrangement joins TRBV15 to TRBJ2-7, with TRBD2 matching 11 bases. The clonotype originates from a man in his thirties or forties in good health and CMV-seropositive. Sequencing was done on a sample of PBMCs. CDR3 DNA: TGTGCCACCAGCAGAAGGGGACTAGCGGACTCCTACGAGCAGTACTTC. This translates into CATSRRGLADSYEQYF.